The source of this T cell receptor beta chain is a study of cytomegalovirus exposure and HLA in healthy donors. About the research overall: The study placed 70% to 85% of its approximately 400 genotyped donors in the Caucasian-associated ancestry cluster.

Losses at the gene ends were 7 bases for V and 7 bases for J; bases not matched to a gene: 8. Germline V lookup: CDR1 MNHNS, CDR2 SASEGT. The CDR3 sequence is 14 residues long. PCR amplification relied on 60 Vbeta primers (plus 13 Jbeta primers). Repertoires were generated with immunoSEQ multiplex PCR, while TCRdb's copy carries only in-frame clones and drops some. The table lists 200,000 or so clones, about 79% of them singletons. This clonotype was obtained from a boy between 2 and 10 years old in good health and CMV-seronegative. Sequencing input: PBMCs. The rearrangement uses TRBV6-1 and TRBJ2-7, with 12 bases matching TRBD2. Here the CDR3 reads CASTFTSGGPEQYF. CDR3 sequence (DNA): TGTGCCAGCACATTCACTAGCGGGGGGCCTGAGCAGTACTTC.